The 32 T cell receptor beta chains below come from one sample, sequenced in a study of OX40 agonist ivuxolimab in advanced cancers. The table came from immunoSEQ multiplex PCR; TCRdb's copy has only in-frame clones and leaves some out. This sample has approximately 68,000 clones, with approximately 82% found just once. Here the sequenced sample was CD4+ or CD8+ T cells sorted from blood, taken in a trial of the OX40 agonist ivuxolimab. These receptors were taken from an adult with an advanced solid tumor such as melanoma, head and neck, liver or kidney cancer.

In this sample, this clone turned up a few times. This sequence joins TRBV2 and TRBJ2-5; 12 bases line up with TRBD2. Unmatched junction bases numbered 7, after V lost 6 bases and J lost 5 bases. The CDR3 is 15 residues long. Germline values: CDR1 SNHLY, CDR2 FYNNEI. In nucleotides, the CDR3 is TGTGCCAGCAGAGAGACTAGCGGGGGAGGGGAGACCCAGTACTTC. Translation: CASRETSGGGETQYF.

The genes are TRBV6-1 and TRBJ2-5, with 10 bases matching TRBD2. Germline loops: CDR1 MNHNS, CDR2 SASEGT. CDR3 length equals 14 residues. J gave up 3 bases and V 5 bases, and 3 bases lay outside the gene matches. The DNA of the CDR3 is TGTGCCAGCAGTTCCCTAGCGGGGGAAGAGACCCAGTACTTC. Its translation is CASSSLAGEETQYF.

The rearrangement uses TRBV5-1 and TRBJ2-5; D may be TRBD2 (6 bases). Germline V gives CDR1 SGHRS, CDR2 YFSETQ. The CDR3 contains 13 residues. Trimming pared 4 bases from V and 5 bases from J, leaving 12 bases between. The CDR3 protein is CASSGGPDETQYF. DNA for the CDR3: TGCGCCAGCAGCGGAGGGCCAGATGAGACCCAGTACTTC.

The chain carries TRBV7-6 and TRBJ1-1; no definite D call. V was cut by 2 bases and J by 1 base, with 5 bases left in between. In germline, CDR1 is SGHVS, CDR2 FNYEAQ. The CDR3 loop spans 13 amino acids. CDR3 residues: CASSLTENTEAFF. The CDR3 nucleotides are TGTGCCAGCAGCTTAACAGAGAACACTGAAGCTTTCTTT.

The chain employs TRBV5-5 and TRBJ2-7; no clear D. Trimming removed 0 bases from V and 4 bases from J, with 5 bases in between. From germline, CDR1 is SGHKS and CDR2 YYEKEE (reference sequence). CDR3 size: 12 residues. In nucleotides, the CDR3 is TGTGCCAGCAGCTTGGTACTTTACGAGCAGTACTTC. Protein product: CASSLVLYEQYF. Full variable domain (remainder filled in from reference TRBV5-5 and TRBJ2-7): DAGVTQSPTHLIKTRGQQVTLRCSPISGHKSVSWYQQVLGQGPQFIFQYYEKEERGRGNFPDRFSARQFPNYSSELNVNALLLGDSALYLCASSLVLYEQYFGPGTRLTVT.

The chain links TRBV11-1 to TRBJ1-1, with D possibly matching TRBD1 (6 bases). Germline CDR1 reads SGHAT; CDR2 reads FQDESV (reference sequence). The CDR3 loop spans 15 amino acids. The ends were cut back, 5 bases at V and 1 base at J, with 14 bases in the middle. CDR3 sequence reads: CASSPGETGNTEAFF. DNA of the CDR3: TGTGCCAGCAGCCCTGGGGAGACAGGGAACACTGAAGCTTTCTTT.

The gene calls are TRBV6-6 and TRBJ1-2; D remains ambiguous. This CDR3 is built from 14 residues. Germline assignment: CDR1 MNHNY and CDR2 SVGAGI (reference sequence). With 2 bases removed from V and 0 bases from J, the gap between germline ends came to 7 bases. The CDR3 spells CASSYRAANYGYTF. In nucleotides, the CDR3 is TGTGCCAGCAGTTACAGGGCTGCTAACTATGGCTACACCTTC.

The chain joins TRBV5-8 to TRBJ1-2; tentatively, D is TRBD1 (5 bases). The germline V gene encodes CDR1 SGHTS and CDR2 YDEGEE. This CDR3 is built from 13 residues. Between the trimmed V and J ends, which lost 4 bases and 4 bases, there was a span of 11 bases. The chain's CDR3 is CASSLGASYGYTF. The CDR3 nucleotides are TGTGCCAGCAGCCTTGGGGCCAGCTATGGCTACACCTTC.

This chain connects TRBV27 to TRBJ1-2; a possible D gene is TRBD1 (5 bases). With 1 base removed from V and 4 bases from J, the gap between germline ends came to 13 bases. The CDR3 consists of 15 residues. Germline CDR1 MNHEY, CDR2 SMNVEV (reference sequence). The CDR3 sequence is CASSLWQGSPYGYTF. Here the CDR3 DNA reads TGTGCCAGCAGTTTATGGCAGGGATCTCCCTATGGCTACACCTTC.

Here the CDR3 reads CASGETGMGNTEAFF. CDR3 DNA: TGCGCCAGTGGAGAAACAGGGATGGGGAACACTGAAGCTTTCTTT. The rearrangement uses TRBV5-1 and TRBJ1-1, with D possibly matching TRBD1 (6 bases). Trimming stripped 8 bases from V and 1 base from J, with 18 bases between. Germline V gene sequence: CDR1 SGHRS, CDR2 YFSETQ. The CDR3 is 15 amino acids.

The CDR3 bases are TGTGCCAGCGGGGCCAATGAGCAGTTCTTC. Its protein product is CASGANEQFF. This sequence joins TRBV5-4 and TRBJ2-1; D might be TRBD1 (5 bases). Trimming stripped 7 bases from V and 6 bases from J, with 5 bases between. The CDR3 has 10 amino acids. Germline CDR1 reads SGHNT; CDR2 reads YYREEE (reference sequence). The whole variable domain, filled in from reference TRBV5-4 and TRBJ2-1, reads ETGVTQSPTHLIKTRGQQVTLRCSSQSGHNTVSWYQQALGQGPQFIFQYYREEENGRGNFPPRFSGLQFPNYSSELNVNALELDDSALYLCASGANEQFFGPGTRLTVL.

The rearrangement joins TRBV19 to TRBJ2-5; no reliable D call. V was trimmed by 4 bases and J by 4 bases, leaving 7 bases between them. Looked up from germline, CDR1 is LNHDA and CDR2 is SQIVND (reference sequence). This CDR3 has 12 residues. In DNA form, the CDR3 reads TGTGCCAGTAGTAGGGAAAGAGAGACCCAGTACTTC. As protein: CASSRERETQYF. Full variable domain (rest looked up from reference TRBV19 and TRBJ2-5): DGGITQSPKYLFRKEGQNVTLSCEQNLNHDAMYWYRQDPGQGLRLIYYSQIVNDFQKGDIAEGYSVSREKKESFPLTVTSAQKNPTAFYLCASSRERETQYFGPGTRLLVL.

V gene TRBV5-1 combines with J gene TRBJ1-1, with D unresolved. The CDR3 spans 14 residues. The V end lost 0 bases, the J end lost 0 bases, and 6 bases lay between the germline ends. The germline CDR1 and CDR2 sequences are SGHRS and YFSETQ. The CDR3: CASSLGPMNTEAFF. The CDR3 DNA sequence: TGCGCCAGCAGCTTGGGACCGATGAACACTGAAGCTTTCTTT.

V and J are TRBV27 and TRBJ2-7; a weak D match, TRBD2 (6 bases). V dropped 6 bases and J dropped 4 bases, with 22 bases sitting between them. The CDR3 spans 16 residues. CDR1 MNHEY and CDR2 SMNVEV come from the germline V gene (reference sequence). CDR3 sequence reads: CASSPPHRDGGYEQYV. The CDR3 DNA reads as TGTGCCAGCAGCCCACCACACCGGGACGGAGGGTACGAGCAGTACGTC.

The chain employs TRBV5-1 and TRBJ1-4; 10 nucleotides line up with TRBD1. After removal of 0 bases from V and 4 bases from J, the junction contained 15 bases not matched to a gene. CDR3 length equals 20 residues. In germline, CDR1 is SGHRS, CDR2 YFSETQ. This chain's CDR3 is CASSLDGQDRGILSNEKLFF. In DNA, the CDR3 is TGCGCCAGCAGCTTGGACGGACAGGACAGGGGGATTTTAAGTAATGAAAAACTGTTTTTT.

The rearrangement uses TRBV7-3 and TRBJ2-5; tentatively, D is TRBD1 (6 bases). Germline assignment: CDR1 SGHTA and CDR2 FQGTGA. V lost 5 bases, J lost 2 bases, and 9 bases lay in between. The CDR3 spans 13 residues. CDR3 loop: CASSRTEQETQYF. CDR3 coding DNA: TGTGCCAGCAGCCGGACAGAACAAGAGACCCAGTACTTC.

The chain couples TRBV4-3 to TRBJ1-3; possibly TRBD1 for D (5 bases). The CDR3 is 14 residues long. Per germline, CDR1 LGHNA and CDR2 YSLEER. V lost 4 bases to trimming and J lost 4 bases, with 11 bases between them. In DNA, the CDR3 is TGCGCCAGCAGCCCTGGGGGTTTCGGAAACACCATATATTTT. The encoded protein is CASSPGGFGNTIYF.

This clone was seen more than once but under ten times. CDR3 DNA sequence: TGTGCCTGGCAGGGACAGCGGAACACTGAAGCTTTCTTT. Its protein is CAWQGQRNTEAFF. V is TRBV30 and J is TRBJ1-1; TRBD1 aligns across 7 bases. J was trimmed by 1 base and V by 5 bases; bases with no gene match: 4. Germline V lookup: CDR1 GTSNPN, CDR2 SVGIG (reference sequence). The CDR3 runs 13 residues.

The chain uses TRBV27 and TRBJ1-5; a weak D match, TRBD1 (5 bases). Between the trimmed V and J ends, which lost 11 bases and 1 base, there was a span of 15 bases. This CDR3 is 14 amino acids long. The germline CDR1 and CDR2 sequences are MNHEY and SMNVEV (reference sequence). The CDR3 DNA reads as TGTGCCGGACGAGGGGCCACGAGCAATCAGCCCCAGCATTTT. Protein: CAGRGATSNQPQHF.

Written as DNA, the CDR3 is TGTGCCAGCAGCTACCCCCGGGGGGGTGAGCAGTTCTTC. As protein: CASSYPRGGEQFF. The V call is TRBV5-6, the J call TRBJ2-1; 8 bases agree with TRBD2. This CDR3 contains 13 residues. Per the germline V gene, CDR1 is SGHDT and CDR2 is YYEEEE. The V segment lost 3 bases and the J segment 9 bases; nucleotides outside the gene matches: 5. The full variable domain, its missing parts supplied by reference TRBV5-6 and TRBJ2-1, is DAGVTQSPTHLIKTRGQQVTLRCSPKSGHDTVSWYQQALGQGPQFIFQYYEEEERQRGNFPDRFSGHQFPNYSSELNVNALLLGDSALYLCASSYPRGGEQFFGPGTRLTVL.

V usage is TRBV7-2 and J usage is TRBJ1-2; the match to TRBD1 covers 8 bases. There are 15 residues in the CDR3. The germline CDR1 and CDR2 sequences are SGHTA and FQGNSA. The V and J ends lost 4 bases and 3 bases, in that order; junction bases with no gene match: 7. CDR3 residues: CASSSDRALYYGYTF. The CDR3 DNA reads TGTGCCAGCAGCTCGGACAGGGCCCTATACTATGGCTACACCTTC.

J is TRBJ2-5 and V is TRBV5-1; D ambiguous. Germline V gene sequence: CDR1 SGHRS, CDR2 YFSETQ. V shed 2 bases and J shed 2 bases, with 4 bases lying between them. The CDR3 runs to 12 residues. As DNA, the CDR3 is TGCGCCAGCAGCTTTAAACAAGAGACCCAGTACTTC. This encodes CASSFKQETQYF.

CDR3 DNA sequence: TGCGCCAGCAGCTTGCGTGTCGGAAACACCATATATTTT. Its protein is CASSLRVGNTIYF. This rearrangement joins TRBV5-1 to TRBJ1-3; no definite D call. CDR3 size: 13 residues. CDR1 SGHRS and CDR2 YFSETQ come from the germline V gene. Trimming stripped 1 base from V and 4 bases from J, with 6 bases between.

V is TRBV2 and J is TRBJ2-1; D may match TRBD1 or TRBD2 (5 bases each). CDR1 is SNHLY and CDR2 is FYNNEI in the germline V gene. The CDR3 is 15 amino acids. The V end lost 4 bases, the J end lost 0 bases, and 10 bases lay between the germline ends. As DNA, the CDR3 is TGTGCCAGCAGTGCGGGGCAGAGCTCCTACAATGAGCAGTTCTTC. Translated, it gives CASSAGQSSYNEQFF.

The gene calls are TRBV10-2 and TRBJ2-2; D gene ambiguous. V was trimmed by 7 bases and J by 0 bases, leaving 9 bases between them. Germline loops: CDR1 WSHSY, CDR2 SAAADI. The CDR3 runs 14 residues. In nucleotides, the CDR3 is TGCGCCAGCAAAGAGACACCGAACACCGGGGAGCTGTTTTTT. This translates into CASKETPNTGELFF.

The chain uses TRBV4-1 and TRBJ1-2; no clear D. This CDR3 has 11 residues. Germline V CDR1 and CDR2: MGHRA, YSYEKL. The ends were cut back, 5 bases at V and 8 bases at J, with 9 bases in the middle. CDR3 sequence reads: CASSAFGGYTF. The CDR3, as DNA: TGCGCCAGCAGCGCTTTCGGGGGCTACACCTTC.

The chain is built from TRBV7-9 and TRBJ1-1; 10 nucleotides align to TRBD1. Germline V lookup: CDR1 SEHNR, CDR2 FQNEAQ (reference sequence). After removal of 3 bases from V and 3 bases from J, the junction contained 4 bases not matched to a gene. This CDR3 region has 15 residues. The CDR3 reads CASSLGQGLYTEAFF. The CDR3 region has the DNA TGTGCCAGCAGCTTGGGACAGGGGTTGTACACTGAAGCTTTCTTT.

J is TRBJ2-5 and V is TRBV20-1, with no clear D. Trimming stripped 6 bases from V and 5 bases from J, with 10 bases between. Per the germline V gene, CDR1 is DFQATT and CDR2 is SNEGSKA (reference sequence). CDR3 length equals 11 residues. The CDR3, as DNA: TGCAGTGCGAACACTGGGGAGACCCAGTACTTC. It specifies CSANTGETQYF.

The V gene is TRBV2, the J gene TRBJ1-5; D remains ambiguous. Between the trimmed V and J ends, which lost 7 bases and 9 bases, there was a span of 22 bases. The CDR3 totals 15 residues. Per the germline V gene, CDR1 is SNHLY and CDR2 is FYNNEI. CDR3 DNA sequence: TGTGCCAGCAAGGAGAAGGGCCCCCCGTCGTGGCCCCAGCATTTT. It is translated as CASKEKGPPSWPQHF.

This clone appeared a few times. The chain links TRBV5-5 to TRBJ1-5; tentative D call: TRBD1 (6 bases). Trimming left V 0 bases short and J 2 bases short, with 9 bases between. CDR3 length equals 15 residues. CDR1 SGHKS and CDR2 YYEKEE come from the germline V gene (reference sequence). The CDR3 reads CASSLGAGGNQPQHF. In nucleotides, the CDR3 is TGTGCCAGCAGCTTGGGCGCAGGGGGCAATCAGCCCCAGCATTTT.

V and J are TRBV10-3 and TRBJ1-2; 9 positions agree with TRBD1. The length of the CDR3 is 13 residues. From germline, CDR1 is ENHRY and CDR2 SYGVKD. The ends lost 2 bases at V and 6 bases at J; junction bases unmatched: 1. The chain's CDR3 is CAISEDRGDGYTF. In DNA, the CDR3 is TGTGCCATCAGTGAGGACAGGGGGGATGGCTACACCTTC.

The rearrangement joins TRBV2 to TRBJ2-4; 9 bases align to TRBD1. This CDR3 is 17 amino acids long. In germline, CDR1 is SNHLY, CDR2 FYNNEI. Trimming at V came to 3 bases and at J to 6 bases, leaving 12 bases not matched to a gene. The CDR3 DNA is TGTGCCAGCAGTGAGGTGCCCGGGACAGGGTCCCGAAACATTCAGTACTTC. Translating it yields CASSEVPGTGSRNIQYF.